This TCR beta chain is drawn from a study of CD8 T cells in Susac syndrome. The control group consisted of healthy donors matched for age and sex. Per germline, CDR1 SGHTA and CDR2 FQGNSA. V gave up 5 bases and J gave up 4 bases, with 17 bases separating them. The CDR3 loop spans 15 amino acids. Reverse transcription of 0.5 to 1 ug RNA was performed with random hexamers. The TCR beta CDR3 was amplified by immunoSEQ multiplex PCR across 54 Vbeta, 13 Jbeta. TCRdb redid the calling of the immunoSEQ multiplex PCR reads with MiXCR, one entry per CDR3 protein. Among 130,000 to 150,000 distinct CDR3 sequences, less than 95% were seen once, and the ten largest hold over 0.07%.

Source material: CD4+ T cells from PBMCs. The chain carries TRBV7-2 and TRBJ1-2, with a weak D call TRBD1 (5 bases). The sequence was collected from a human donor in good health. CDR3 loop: CASSTPVGGIYGYTF. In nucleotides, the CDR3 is TGTGCCAGCAGCACACCAGTCGGGGGGATCTATGGCTACACCTTC. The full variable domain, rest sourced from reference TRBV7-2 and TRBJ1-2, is GAGVSQSPSNKVTEKGKDVELRCDPISGHTALYWYRQSLGQGLEFLIYFQGNSAPDKSGLPSDRFSAERTGGSVSTLTIQRTQQEDSAVYLCASSTPVGGIYGYTFGSGTRLTVV.